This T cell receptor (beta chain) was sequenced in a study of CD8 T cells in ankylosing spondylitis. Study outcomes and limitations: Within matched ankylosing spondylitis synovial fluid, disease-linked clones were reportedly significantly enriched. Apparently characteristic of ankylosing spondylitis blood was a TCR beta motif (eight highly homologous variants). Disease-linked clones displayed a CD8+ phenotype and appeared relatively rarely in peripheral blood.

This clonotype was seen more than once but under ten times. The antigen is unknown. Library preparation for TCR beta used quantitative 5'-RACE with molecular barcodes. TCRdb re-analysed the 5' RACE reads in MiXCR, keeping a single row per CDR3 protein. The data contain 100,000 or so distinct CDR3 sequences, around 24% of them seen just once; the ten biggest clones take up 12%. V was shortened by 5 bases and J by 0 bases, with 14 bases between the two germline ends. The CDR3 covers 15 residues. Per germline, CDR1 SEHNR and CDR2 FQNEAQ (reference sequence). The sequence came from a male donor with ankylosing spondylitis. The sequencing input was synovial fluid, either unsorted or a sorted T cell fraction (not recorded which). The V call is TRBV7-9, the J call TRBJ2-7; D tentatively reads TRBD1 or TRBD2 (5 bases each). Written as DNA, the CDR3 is TGTGCCAGCAGCGCGCTGGGACGGAGCTCCTACGAGCAGTACTTC. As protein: CASSALGRSSYEQYF.